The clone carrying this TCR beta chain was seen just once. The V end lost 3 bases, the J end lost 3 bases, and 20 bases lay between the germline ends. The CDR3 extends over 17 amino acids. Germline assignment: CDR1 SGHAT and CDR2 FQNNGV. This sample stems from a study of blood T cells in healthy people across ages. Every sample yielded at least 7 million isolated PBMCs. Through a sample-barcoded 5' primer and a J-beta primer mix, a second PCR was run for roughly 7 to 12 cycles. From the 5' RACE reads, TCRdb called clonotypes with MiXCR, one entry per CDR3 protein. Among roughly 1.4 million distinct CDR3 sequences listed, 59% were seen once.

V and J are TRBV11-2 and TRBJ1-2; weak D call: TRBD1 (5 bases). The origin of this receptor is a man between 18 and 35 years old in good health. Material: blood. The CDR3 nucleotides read TGTGCCAGCAGCTTTTTTTCGGTGGCGCAGGGAGACTATGGCTACACCTTC. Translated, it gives CASSFFSVAQGDYGYTF.